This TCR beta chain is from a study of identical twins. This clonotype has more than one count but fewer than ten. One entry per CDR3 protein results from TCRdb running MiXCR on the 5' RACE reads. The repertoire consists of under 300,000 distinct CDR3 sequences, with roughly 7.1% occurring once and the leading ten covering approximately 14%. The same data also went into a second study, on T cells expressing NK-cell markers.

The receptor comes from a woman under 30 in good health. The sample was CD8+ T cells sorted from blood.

For the CDR3, the DNA is TGTGCCAGCAGCCCCGAGTCTAGCACAGATACGCAGTATTTT. Protein: CASSPESSTDTQYF. The V call is TRBV14, the J call TRBJ2-3; no clear D. CDR3 size: 14 residues. V gave up 4 bases and J gave up 0 bases, with 8 bases separating them. The germline V gene encodes CDR1 SGHDN and CDR2 FVKESK.